This TCR beta chain is from a study of technical replicates of blood from several donors (dated by TCRdb to 2017 to 2019). From its cysteine to its phenylalanine, the CDR3 spans 16 amino acids. Only CDR3 DNA remains: 48 bases, in frame from the first base. Germline trimming amounts to 5 bases on V and 3 bases on J, with 8 as the count of junction bases outside the gene matches. The germline V gene provides CDR1 SNHLY and CDR2 FYNNEI. The library relied on the immunoSEQ multiplex PCR assay. Held by TCRdb, this immuneACCESS table contains in-frame sequences only and omits some clones. Under half of the omission traces to an unresolved V gene where checked; the cause of the rest is unknown. The sample has more than 90,000 clones on record, around 96% of them singletons. The ten top clones hold about 0.36% of the sample. This clone was seen just once. The antigen it recognizes is unknown. Base qualities are missing; no much larger clone stands one base away.

The sample consisted of T cells isolated from PBMCs. This TCR derives from a human donor in good health. In this chain, TRBV2 is recombined with TRBJ2-7, with 12 central nucleotides matching TRBD2. The nucleotides are TGTGCCAGCAGTTCAATGACTAGCGGGAGTAGCTACGAGCAGTACTTC. This codes for CASSSMTSGSSYEQYF.